These 30 T cell receptor beta chains came from one sample sequenced in a study of blood T cells in healthy people across ages. The use of a sample-barcoded 5' primer and a J-beta primer mix characterized a second PCR of about 7 to 12 cycles. MiXCR was run by TCRdb on the 5' RACE reads, yielding one entry per CDR3 protein. This table has around 2 million distinct CDR3 sequences, about two fifths appearing once. Sequenced: blood. Source of these receptors: a human donor in good health.

The chain is built from TRBV4-1 and TRBJ2-2; D remains unclear. Germline V lookup: CDR1 MGHRA, CDR2 YSYEKL. The CDR3 runs to 16 residues. V shed 1 base and J shed 0 bases, with 9 bases lying between them. CDR3 in amino acids: CASSQVGIANTGELFF. CDR3 bases: TGCGCCAGCAGCCAAGTGGGCATAGCGAACACCGGGGAGCTGTTTTTT.

J is TRBJ1-5 and V is TRBV7-9; tentatively, D is TRBD1 (6 bases). The CDR3 loop spans 16 amino acids. The V and J ends lost 3 bases and 2 bases respectively, with 14 bases between them. CDR1 and CDR2 from the germline V gene are SEHNR and FQNEAQ (reference sequence). CDR3 nucleotide sequence: TGTGCCAGCAGCTTTTCGGAGACAGGAGGCAATCAGCCCCAGCATTTT. Translated, it gives CASSFSETGGNQPQHF.

The rearrangement links TRBV7-3 to TRBJ2-3; TRBD2 aligns across 10 bases. The CDR3 runs 15 residues. V shed 1 base, J shed 6 bases, and the junction held 4 bases outside the gene matches. The germline V gene encodes CDR1 SGHTA and CDR2 FQGTGA. CDR3 in amino acids: CASSLKRGGMDTQYF. The CDR3 DNA reads TGTGCCAGCAGCTTAAAGCGGGGGGGCATGGATACGCAGTATTTT.

The chain carries TRBV20-1 and TRBJ1-5, with 7 bases matching TRBD1. This CDR3 has 16 amino acids. The V gene's germline CDR1 is DFQATT and CDR2 SNEGSKA (reference sequence). With 6 bases clipped from V and 5 bases from J, the junction kept 16 bases outside the gene matches. The CDR3 DNA follows: TGCAGTGCCAACATACAACAGGGGTTGGGTGATCAGCCCCAGCATTTT. Its translation is CSANIQQGLGDQPQHF.

The chain recombines TRBV20-1 with TRBJ2-1, with 7 bases fitting TRBD1. Germline assignment: CDR1 DFQATT and CDR2 SNEGSKA (reference sequence). The CDR3 is made up of 14 amino acids. The trim removed 6 bases at V and 3 bases at J, leaving 8 bases unmatched. The CDR3 DNA reads TGCAGTGCCTCCGGGACAGACTTCTACAATGAGCAGTTCTTC. This encodes CSASGTDFYNEQFF.

V is TRBV9 and J is TRBJ1-2; TRBD1 might be the D (5 bases). This CDR3 contains 15 residues. Trimming took off 3 bases at V and 4 bases at J, with 16 bases between the two ends. Looked up from germline, CDR1 is SGDLS and CDR2 is YYNGEE. The CDR3: CASSERSAGPYGYTF. The DNA of the CDR3 is TGTGCCAGCAGCGAGAGATCGGCGGGGCCCTATGGCTACACCTTC.

A few counts support this clonotype. The rearrangement uses TRBV24-1 and TRBJ1-5; D is possibly TRBD1 (5 bases). The CDR3 runs to 16 residues. Germline V gene lookup returns CDR1 KGHDR and CDR2 SFDVKD. Trimming removed 2 bases at V and 3 bases at J, with 13 bases between. This chain's CDR3 is CATSDSGTAINQPQHF. The CDR3 region has the DNA TGTGCCACCAGTGATTCCGGGACTGCTATCAATCAGCCCCAGCATTTT.

The J gene is TRBJ2-7, the V gene TRBV20-1; D remains ambiguous. The DNA end is a closer match to TRBJ2-5, so the J assignment may be wrong. Germline V gene lookup returns CDR1 DFQATT and CDR2 SNEGSKA (reference sequence). The CDR3 is 11 amino acids. CDR3 DNA: TGCAGTGCCCAGATCGGGGAGACCCAGTACTTC. Protein: CSAQIGETQYF.

The chain carries TRBV15 and TRBJ2-1; 8 nucleotides agree with TRBD1. Germline V gene lookup returns CDR1 LNHNV and CDR2 YYDKDF (reference sequence). The CDR3 runs 16 residues. Germline trimming cut 0 bases from V and 5 bases from J; bases unmatched to any gene: 6. The CDR3 loop reads CATSRDRTGLDNEQFF. The CDR3 region has the DNA TGTGCCACCAGCAGAGATAGGACAGGGTTAGACAATGAGCAGTTCTTC.

This clonotype was found a few times. The V call is TRBV5-1, the J call TRBJ1-2; D ambiguous. Trimming cost V 0 bases and J 4 bases, with 13 bases left between them. The CDR3 runs to 15 residues. Germline assignment: CDR1 SGHRS and CDR2 YFSETQ. The CDR3: CASSLVGSETYGYTF. In DNA, the CDR3 is TGCGCCAGCAGCTTGGTGGGCAGCGAAACCTATGGCTACACCTTC.

The chain uses TRBV6-2 or TRBV6-3 and TRBJ2-1, with D tentatively TRBD2 (5 bases). The CDR3 covers 12 residues. Germline CDR1 and CDR2: MNHEY and SVGEGT. V was clipped by 8 bases and J by 9 bases, with 14 bases between them. The CDR3 spells CASWSSKSEQFF. In DNA, the CDR3 is TGTGCCAGCTGGTCTAGCAAGAGTGAGCAGTTCTTC.

This clonotype was observed a few times. The CDR3 loop reads CASSLAYQGLGQFF. In DNA, the CDR3 is TGCGCCAGCAGCTTGGCTTACCAGGGGCTTGGGCAGTTCTTC. The chain employs TRBV5-1 and TRBJ2-1; tentative D call: TRBD1 (6 bases). The germline gives CDR1 SGHRS, CDR2 YFSETQ. The length of the CDR3 is 14 residues. V was trimmed by 0 bases and J by 12 bases, leaving 16 bases between them.

The rearrangement links TRBV6-6 to TRBJ1-1, with D tentatively TRBD1 (5 bases). Trimming took off 0 bases at V and 7 bases at J, with 12 bases between the two ends. CDR3 length equals 14 residues. Germline assignment: CDR1 MNHNY and CDR2 SVGAGI (reference sequence). The chain's CDR3 is CASSYSNPQGEAFF. CDR3 DNA sequence: TGTGCCAGCAGTTACTCGAACCCCCAGGGTGAAGCTTTCTTT.

This clonotype was counted a few times. The V gene is TRBV7-3, the J gene TRBJ2-1; perhaps TRBD2 as D (6 bases). CDR1 and CDR2 (germline): SGHTA, FQGTGA. The CDR3 is made up of 14 amino acids. Trimming cost V 3 bases and J 5 bases, with 11 bases left between them. The CDR3 sequence: CASSLRGLDNEQFF. DNA for the CDR3: TGTGCCAGCAGCTTGCGGGGTTTGGACAATGAGCAGTTCTTC.

This chain links TRBV7-3 with TRBJ1-2; possibly TRBD1 for D (5 bases). The ends were cut back, 4 bases at V and 6 bases at J, with 21 bases in the middle. Germline V lookup: CDR1 SGHTA, CDR2 FQGTGA. CDR3 length: 16 residues. CDR3 nucleotides: TGTGCCAGCAGCTCCGAATGGGGCGCTAAGATGGATGGCTACACCTTC. Amino acid sequence: CASSSEWGAKMDGYTF. The entire variable domain, with the rest obtained from reference TRBV7-3 and TRBJ1-2, is as follows: GAGVSQTPSNKVTEKGKYVELRCDPISGHTALYWYRQSLGQGPEFLIYFQGTGAADDSGLPNDRFFAVRPEGSVSTLKIQRTERGDSAVYLCASSSEWGAKMDGYTFGSGTRLTVV.

This clonotype has at least ten counts. A read error may produce the germline difference seen at one junction end. The V and J genes are TRBV5-1 and TRBJ2-5; TRBD2 matches at 8 bases. There are 14 residues in the CDR3. Germline-derived CDR1 and CDR2 are SGHRS and YFSETQ. The CDR3 spells CASSFRGGRETQYF. The DNA for the CDR3 is TGTGCCAGCAGCTTTCGGGGGGGCCGGGAGACCCAGTACTTC. The whole variable domain, filled in from reference TRBV5-1 and TRBJ2-5, reads KAGVTQTPRYLIKTRGQQVTLSCSPISGHRSVSWYQQTPGQGLQFLFEYFSETQRNKGNFPGRFSGRQFSNSRSEMNVSTLELGDSALYLCASSFRGGRETQYFGPGTRLLVL.

This clonotype was seen only a few times. The chain couples TRBV12-3 or TRBV12-4 to TRBJ1-2; D remains unclear. V gave up 6 bases and J gave up 6 bases, with 11 bases separating them. The CDR3 contains 12 residues. CDR3: CASSPGWDGYTF. DNA of the CDR3: TGTGCCAGCAGCCCTGGCTGGGATGGCTACACCTTC.

With regard to this clonotype: A much bigger clone sits one base away, suggesting this may be a read error. V gene TRBV20-1 combines with J gene TRBJ2-5; 7 bases fit TRBD1. The J segment lost 10 bases and the V segment lost 2 bases, leaving 13 bases of the junction unmatched. CDR1 is DFQATT and CDR2 is SNEGSKA in the germline V gene (reference sequence). The CDR3 has 14 amino acids. For the CDR3, the DNA is TGCAGTGCTAGAACCTGGACAGGCCTTGGGATCCAGTACTTC. It codes for CSARTWTGLGIQYF.

This clonotype was found a few times. The chain links TRBV5-6 to TRBJ1-1; D uncertain. V lost 1 base, J lost 5 bases, and 15 bases lay in between. This CDR3 spans 15 amino acids. Looked up from germline, CDR1 is SGHDT and CDR2 is YYEEEE. CDR3 sequence (DNA): TGTGCCAGCAGCTTGCATATAAGGCAGCCAACTGAAGCTTTCTTT. It codes for CASSLHIRQPTEAFF.

The chain uses TRBV10-3 and TRBJ2-1; 8 positions match TRBD2. Per germline, CDR1 ENHRY and CDR2 SYGVKD. V dropped 6 bases and J dropped 0; count of bases not matched to a gene: 7. The CDR3 has 16 amino acids. CDR3 nucleotides: TGTGCCATCAGGGATAGCGGGAAGAGCTCCTACAATGAGCAGTTCTTC. Translated, it gives CAIRDSGKSSYNEQFF.

The chain uses TRBV21-1 and TRBJ1-5. TRBV21-1 is labeled a pseudogene. The CDR3 length is 14 residues. This CDR3 is CASSKVGRHQPQHF. The CDR3 DNA reads as TGTGCCAGCAGCAAAGTAGGCAGACATCAGCCCCAGCATTTT.

V usage is TRBV28 and J usage is TRBJ2-4; either TRBD1 or TRBD2 may fit D (5 bases each). The CDR3 extends over 14 amino acids. Germline loops: CDR1 MDHEN, CDR2 SYDVKM. Trimming stripped 6 bases from V and 6 bases from J, with 15 bases between. The CDR3 bases are TGTGCCAGCAGCAAAAGCCCAGGGACAAACATTCAGTACTTC. Amino acids: CASSKSPGTNIQYF.

In this sample, this clonotype turned up many times. V and J are TRBV4-3 and TRBJ2-5; 12 bases line up with TRBD2. Trimming took 1 base from V and 4 from J; bases not matched to a gene: 1. This CDR3 is built from 15 residues. Germline V gives CDR1 LGHNA, CDR2 YSLEER. The DNA for the CDR3 is TGCGCCAGCAGCCAAGGACTAGCGGGGGTAGAGACCCAGTACTTC. This codes for CASSQGLAGVETQYF.

The chain recombines TRBV12-3 or TRBV12-4 with TRBJ2-5; the D is unclear. The length of the CDR3 is 11 residues. The germline V and J ends were trimmed by 7 bases and 4 bases, with 7 bases remaining between them. In DNA, the CDR3 is TGTGCCAGCACAGCAGGAGAGACCCAGTACTTC. Translating it yields CASTAGETQYF.

The chain has TRBV20-1 and TRBJ1-5, with 7 nucleotides matching TRBD1. CDR1 and CDR2 from the germline V gene are DFQATT and SNEGSKA (reference sequence). The CDR3 has 14 amino acids. Trimming removed 2 bases from V and 6 bases from J; junction bases left unmatched: 7. The CDR3 nucleotides read TGCAGTGCTAGAACAGGGGCGGGGGTTCAGCCCCAGCATTTT. Protein sequence: CSARTGAGVQPQHF.

At least ten counts were recorded for this clonotype. The chain employs TRBV4-3 and TRBJ2-3; no clear D. In germline, CDR1 is LGHNA, CDR2 YSLEER. The CDR3 has 14 amino acids. Deletions cut 4 bases from V and 0 bases from J, with 8 bases between. In nucleotides, the CDR3 is TGCGCCAGCAGCCCGGTAGCTAGCACAGATACGCAGTATTTT. Translation gives CASSPVASTDTQYF.

The chain uses TRBV7-2 and TRBJ2-1; TRBD1 agrees at 9 bases. The CDR3 length is 14 residues. Looked up from germline, CDR1 is SGHTA and CDR2 is FQGNSA. Trimming took 5 bases from V and 10 from J; bases not matched to a gene: 9. The CDR3 bases are TGTGCCAGCAGCACCACCGGGACAGGGTACGAGCAGTTCTTC. As protein: CASSTTGTGYEQFF.

About this clonotype: Its ends do not fully match the called genes, so a read error is possible. The chain uses TRBV5-4 and TRBJ1-2, with 7 bases fitting TRBD1. The CDR3 sequence is 15 residues long. Germline V gene lookup returns CDR1 SGHNT and CDR2 YYREEE (reference sequence). CDR3 bases: TGTGCCAACAGCTCTGGGAGGGGGACAGCCTATGGCTACACCTTC. Its translation is CANSSGRGTAYGYTF.

This clonotype was detected a few times. This chain connects TRBV6-2 or TRBV6-3 to TRBJ2-1; 7 bases align to TRBD2. Losses at the gene ends were 8 bases for V and 5 bases for J; bases not matched to a gene: 9. Germline assignment: CDR1 MNHEY and CDR2 SVGEGT. The CDR3 is 14 amino acids. CDR3 sequence reads: CASGLGGGNNEQFF. The CDR3 DNA reads as TGTGCCAGCGGTTTGGGGGGGGGTAACAATGAGCAGTTCTTC.

This clonotype has only a few counts. A read error may produce the germline difference seen at one junction end. The chain couples TRBV6-5 to TRBJ1-2; 7 nucleotides line up with TRBD1. CDR3 size: 15 residues. Germline loops: CDR1 MNHEY, CDR2 SVGAGI. The CDR3 is CTSSLQGRYDYGYTF. The CDR3 DNA sequence: TGTACCAGCAGTTTACAGGGGCGCTATGACTATGGCTACACCTTC.